These T cell receptor beta chains were read from a single sample in a study of cytomegalovirus exposure and HLA in healthy donors. The protocol was immunoSEQ multiplex PCR, while the TCRdb copy is restricted to in-frame clones and leaves out a portion. This sample has 50,000 or so clones; about four fifths occur once, and the top ten carry 2% to 2.5%. The sequenced material came from PBMCs. The receptors come from a boy aged 5-17 years in good health and CMV-seropositive. Each CDR3 is given without its conserved first and last residue. Where a row states a size, it is once, few, many or the class of an expanded clone; other rows omit it.

abundance: NA
v_gene: TRBV5-1
CDR3aa: ASSFRGPETQY

abundance: NA
v_gene: TRBV11-2
CDR3aa: ASSLEAGANEKLF

abundance: few
v_gene: TRBV5-4
CDR3aa: ASKYSSYNSPLH

abundance: NA
v_gene: TRBV6-5
CDR3aa: ASSWTSGDTDTQY

abundance: few
v_gene: TRBV20-1
CDR3aa: SVLRAYEQY

abundance: NA
v_gene: TRBV27
CDR3aa: ASSLLAGYEQY

abundance: NA
v_gene: TRBV19
CDR3aa: ASSISSDTQY

abundance: once
v_gene: TRBV29-1
CDR3aa: SALEGKAQH

abundance: NA
v_gene: TRBV5-1
CDR3aa: ASSTRTESTEAF

abundance: NA
v_gene: TRBV6-1
CDR3aa: ASSEHQGSPLH

abundance: NA
v_gene: TRBV5-4
CDR3aa: ASSADSYEQY

abundance: once
v_gene: TRBV7-9
CDR3aa: APRDVHTIY

abundance: NA
v_gene: TRBV6-1
CDR3aa: ASHFDRVYSEQY

abundance: NA
v_gene: TRBV27
CDR3aa: ASSPIGGGDKNIQY

abundance: NA
v_gene: TRBV7-9
CDR3aa: ASSFTGTAGRETQY

abundance: once
v_gene: TRBV28
CDR3aa: ASSPDGLAGEEQY

abundance: NA
v_gene: TRBV6-6
CDR3aa: ASALAGGPNTGELF

abundance: NA
v_gene: TRBV7-9
CDR3aa: ASSLVGPEQF

abundance: NA
v_gene: TRBV5-1
CDR3aa: ASSLAGASGDSVY

abundance: NA
v_gene: TRBV6-1
CDR3aa: ASSEAARYEQY

abundance: NA
v_gene: TRBV7-8
CDR3aa: ASSLQGGTYNEQF

abundance: NA
v_gene: TRBV5-1
CDR3aa: ASSSTPGPFYNEQF